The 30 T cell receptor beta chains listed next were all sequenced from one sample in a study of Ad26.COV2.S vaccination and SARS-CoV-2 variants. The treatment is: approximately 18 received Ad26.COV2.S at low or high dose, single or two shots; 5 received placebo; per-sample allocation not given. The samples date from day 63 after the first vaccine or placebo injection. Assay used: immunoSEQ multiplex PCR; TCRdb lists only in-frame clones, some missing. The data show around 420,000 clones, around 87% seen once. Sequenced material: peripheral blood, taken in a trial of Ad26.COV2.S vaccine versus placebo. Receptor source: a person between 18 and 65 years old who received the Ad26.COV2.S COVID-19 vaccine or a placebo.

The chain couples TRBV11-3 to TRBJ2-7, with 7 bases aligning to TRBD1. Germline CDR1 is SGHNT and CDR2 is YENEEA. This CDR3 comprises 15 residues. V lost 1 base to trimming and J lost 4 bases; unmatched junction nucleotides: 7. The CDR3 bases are TGTGCCAGCAGCTTAGCCGGAACAGGGGATTACGAGCAGTACTTC. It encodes CASSLAGTGDYEQYF.

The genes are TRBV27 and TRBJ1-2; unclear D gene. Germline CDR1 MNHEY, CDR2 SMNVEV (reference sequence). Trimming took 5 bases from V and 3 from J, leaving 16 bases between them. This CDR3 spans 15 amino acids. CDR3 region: CASSPGPPRYYGYTF. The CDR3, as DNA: TGTGCCAGCAGTCCCGGACCGCCCAGGTACTATGGCTACACCTTC.

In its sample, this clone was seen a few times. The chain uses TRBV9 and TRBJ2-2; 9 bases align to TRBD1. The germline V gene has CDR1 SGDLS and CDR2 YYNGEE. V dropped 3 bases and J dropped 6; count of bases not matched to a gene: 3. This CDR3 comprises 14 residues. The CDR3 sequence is CASSAGQGPGELFF. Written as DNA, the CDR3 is TGTGCCAGCAGCGCGGGACAGGGCCCCGGGGAGCTGTTTTTT.

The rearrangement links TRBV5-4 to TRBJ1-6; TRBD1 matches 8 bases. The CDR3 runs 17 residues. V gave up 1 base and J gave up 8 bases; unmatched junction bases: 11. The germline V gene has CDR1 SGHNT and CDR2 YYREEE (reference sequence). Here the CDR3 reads CASSLYGSQGADSPLHF. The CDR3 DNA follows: TGTGCCAGCAGCTTGTACGGAAGTCAGGGGGCCGATTCACCCCTCCACTTT.

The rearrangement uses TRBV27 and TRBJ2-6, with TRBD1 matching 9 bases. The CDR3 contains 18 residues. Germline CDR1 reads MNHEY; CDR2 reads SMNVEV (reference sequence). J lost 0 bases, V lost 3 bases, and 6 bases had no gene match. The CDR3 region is CASSLRTGGLSGANVLTF. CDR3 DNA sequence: TGTGCCAGCAGTTTGAGAACAGGGGGCCTCTCTGGGGCCAACGTCCTGACTTTC. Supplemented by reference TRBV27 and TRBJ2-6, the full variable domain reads EAQVTQNPRYLITVTGKKLTVTCSQNMNHEYMSWYRQDPGLGLRQIYYSMNVEVTDKGDVPEGYKVSRKEKRNFPLILESPSPNQTSLYFCASSLRTGGLSGANVLTFGAGSRLTVL.

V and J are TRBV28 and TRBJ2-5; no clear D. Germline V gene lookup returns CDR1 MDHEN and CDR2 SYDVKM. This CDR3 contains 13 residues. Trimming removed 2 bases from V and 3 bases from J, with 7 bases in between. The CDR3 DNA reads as TGTGCCAGCAGTTTAGGGGTAAAAGAGACCCAGTACTTC. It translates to CASSLGVKETQYF.

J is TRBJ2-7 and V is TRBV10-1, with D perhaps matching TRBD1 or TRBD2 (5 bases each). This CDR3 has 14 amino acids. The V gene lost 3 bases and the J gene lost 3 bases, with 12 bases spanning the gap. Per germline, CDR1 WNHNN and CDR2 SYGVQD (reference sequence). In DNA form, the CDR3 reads TGCGCCAGCAGTGAAGGGCTTGGGGGCTACGAGCAGTACTTC. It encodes CASSEGLGGYEQYF.

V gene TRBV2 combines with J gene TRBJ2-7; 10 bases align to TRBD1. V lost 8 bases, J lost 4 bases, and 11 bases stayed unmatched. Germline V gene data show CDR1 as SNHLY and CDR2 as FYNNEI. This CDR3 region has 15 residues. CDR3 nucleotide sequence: TGTGCCAGCGTAACTCATAGGGACAGGGGTTACGAGCAGTACTTC. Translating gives CASVTHRDRGYEQYF.

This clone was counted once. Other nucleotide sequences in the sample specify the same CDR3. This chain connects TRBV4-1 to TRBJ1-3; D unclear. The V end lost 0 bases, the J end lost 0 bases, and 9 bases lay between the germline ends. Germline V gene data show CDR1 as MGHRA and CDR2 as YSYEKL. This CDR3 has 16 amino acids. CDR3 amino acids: CASSQDYGVSGNTIYF. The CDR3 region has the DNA TGCGCCAGCAGCCAAGACTACGGGGTCTCTGGAAACACCATATATTTT.

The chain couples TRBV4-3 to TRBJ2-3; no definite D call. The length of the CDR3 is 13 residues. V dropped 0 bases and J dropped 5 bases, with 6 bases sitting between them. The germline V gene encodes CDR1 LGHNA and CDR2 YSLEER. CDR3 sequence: CASSQEAGDTQYF. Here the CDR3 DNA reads TGCGCCAGCAGCCAAGAGGCCGGAGATACGCAGTATTTT.

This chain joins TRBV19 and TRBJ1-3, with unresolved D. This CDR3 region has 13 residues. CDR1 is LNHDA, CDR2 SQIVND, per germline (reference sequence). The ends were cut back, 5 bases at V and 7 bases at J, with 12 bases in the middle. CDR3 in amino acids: CASSPNTGNTIYF. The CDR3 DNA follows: TGTGCCAGTAGTCCCAATACGGGGAACACCATATATTTT.

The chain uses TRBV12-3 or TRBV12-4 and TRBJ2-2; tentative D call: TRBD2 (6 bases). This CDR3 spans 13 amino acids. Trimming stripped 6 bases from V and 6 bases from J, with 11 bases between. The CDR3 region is CASRRPGAGELFF. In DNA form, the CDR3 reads TGTGCCAGCAGACGACCGGGGGCCGGGGAGCTGTTTTTT.

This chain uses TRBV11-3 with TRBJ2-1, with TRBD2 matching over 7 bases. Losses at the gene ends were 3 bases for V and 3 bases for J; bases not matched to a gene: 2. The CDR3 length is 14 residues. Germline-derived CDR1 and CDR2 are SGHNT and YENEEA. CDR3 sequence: CASSLAGVYNEQFF. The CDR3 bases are TGTGCCAGCAGCTTGGCGGGGGTCTACAATGAGCAGTTCTTC.

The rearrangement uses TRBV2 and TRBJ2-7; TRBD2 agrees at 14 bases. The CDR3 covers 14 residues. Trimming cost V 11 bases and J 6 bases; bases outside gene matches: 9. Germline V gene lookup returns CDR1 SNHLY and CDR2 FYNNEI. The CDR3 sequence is CAGRGLAGGLEQYF. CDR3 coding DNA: TGTGCCGGACGCGGACTAGCGGGGGGTCTCGAGCAGTACTTC.

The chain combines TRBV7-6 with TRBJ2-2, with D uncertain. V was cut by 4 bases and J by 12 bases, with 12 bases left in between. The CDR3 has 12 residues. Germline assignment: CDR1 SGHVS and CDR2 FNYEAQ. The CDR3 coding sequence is TGTGCCAGCAGCTCCGGCGTTTCCCAGCTGTTTTTT. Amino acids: CASSSGVSQLFF.

CDR3 sequence (DNA): TGTGCCAGCAGTATCTTAGGTAATACTGAAGCTTTCTTT. It yields the protein CASSILGNTEAFF. The chain carries TRBV12-3 or TRBV12-4 and TRBJ1-1; no definite D call. V lost 5 bases to trimming and J lost 5 bases, with 12 bases between them. CDR3 length: 13 amino acids.

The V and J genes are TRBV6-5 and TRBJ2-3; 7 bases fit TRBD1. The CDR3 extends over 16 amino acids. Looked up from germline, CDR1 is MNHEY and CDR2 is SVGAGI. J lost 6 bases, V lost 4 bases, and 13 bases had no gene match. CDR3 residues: CASSSPRGTPPDTQYF. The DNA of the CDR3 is TGTGCCAGCAGTTCCCCCAGGGGGACCCCCCCGGATACGCAGTATTTT.

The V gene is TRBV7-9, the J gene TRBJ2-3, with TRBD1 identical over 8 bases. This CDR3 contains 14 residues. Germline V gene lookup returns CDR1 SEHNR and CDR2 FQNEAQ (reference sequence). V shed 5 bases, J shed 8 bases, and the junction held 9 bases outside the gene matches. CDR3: CASSLGQAWGTQYF. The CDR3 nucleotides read TGTGCCAGCAGCCTGGGACAGGCATGGGGTACGCAGTATTTT.

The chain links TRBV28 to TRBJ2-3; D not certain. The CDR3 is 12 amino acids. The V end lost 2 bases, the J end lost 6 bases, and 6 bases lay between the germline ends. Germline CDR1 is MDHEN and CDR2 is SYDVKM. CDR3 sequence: CASSLVADTQYF. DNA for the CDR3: TGTGCCAGCAGTTTAGTGGCGGATACGCAGTATTTT.

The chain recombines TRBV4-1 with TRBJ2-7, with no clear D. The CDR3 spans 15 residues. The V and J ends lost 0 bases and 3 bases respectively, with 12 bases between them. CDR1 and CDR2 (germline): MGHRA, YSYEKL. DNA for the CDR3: TGCGCCAGCAGCCAAGATCCGCAGGTGGGCTACGAGCAGTACTTC. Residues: CASSQDPQVGYEQYF.

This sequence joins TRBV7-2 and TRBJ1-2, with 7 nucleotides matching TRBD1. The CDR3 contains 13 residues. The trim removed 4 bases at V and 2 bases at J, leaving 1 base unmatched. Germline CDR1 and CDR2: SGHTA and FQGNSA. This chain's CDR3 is CASSSTGNYGYTF. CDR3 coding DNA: TGTGCCAGCAGCTCGACAGGGAACTATGGCTACACCTTC.

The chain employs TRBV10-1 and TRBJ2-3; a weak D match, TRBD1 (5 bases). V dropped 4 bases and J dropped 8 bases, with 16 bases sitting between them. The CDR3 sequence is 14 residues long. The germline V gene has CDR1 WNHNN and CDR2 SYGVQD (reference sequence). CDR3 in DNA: TGCGCCAGCAGTGTTGTGCCGACAGATGCTACGCAGTATTTT. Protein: CASSVVPTDATQYF.

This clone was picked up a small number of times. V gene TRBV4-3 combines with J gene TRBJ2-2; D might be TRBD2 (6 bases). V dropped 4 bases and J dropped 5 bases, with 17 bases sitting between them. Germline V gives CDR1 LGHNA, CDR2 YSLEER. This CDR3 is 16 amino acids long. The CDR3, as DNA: TGCGCCAGCAGCCCCCGGGGCAGCGGAGGGACCGGGGAGCTGTTTTTT. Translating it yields CASSPRGSGGTGELFF.

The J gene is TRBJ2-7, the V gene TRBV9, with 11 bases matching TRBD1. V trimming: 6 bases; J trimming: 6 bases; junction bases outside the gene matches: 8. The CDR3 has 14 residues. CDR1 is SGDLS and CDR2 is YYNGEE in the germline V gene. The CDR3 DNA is TGTGCCAGCAACCCAGCAGGGACAGGGGGCGAGCAGTACTTC. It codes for CASNPAGTGGEQYF.

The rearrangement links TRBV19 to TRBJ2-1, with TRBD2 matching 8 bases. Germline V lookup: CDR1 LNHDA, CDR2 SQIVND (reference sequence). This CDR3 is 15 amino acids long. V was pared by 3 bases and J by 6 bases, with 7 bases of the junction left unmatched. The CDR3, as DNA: TGTGCCAGTAGTATGACCAGCGGGGGTTTCAATGAGCAGTTCTTC. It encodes CASSMTSGGFNEQFF. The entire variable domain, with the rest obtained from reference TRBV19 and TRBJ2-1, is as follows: DGGITQSPKYLFRKEGQNVTLSCEQNLNHDAMYWYRQDPGQGLRLIYYSQIVNDFQKGDIAEGYSVSREKKESFPLTVTSAQKNPTAFYLCASSMTSGGFNEQFFGPGTRLTVL.

CDR3 coding DNA: TGTGCCAGCAGTGGAGCAAAATACAATGAGCAGTTCTTC. It codes for CASSGAKYNEQFF. V usage is TRBV2 and J usage is TRBJ2-1; D not resolved. CDR3 length: 13 residues. V was clipped by 4 bases and J by 4 bases, with 8 bases between them. CDR1 is SNHLY, CDR2 FYNNEI, per germline.

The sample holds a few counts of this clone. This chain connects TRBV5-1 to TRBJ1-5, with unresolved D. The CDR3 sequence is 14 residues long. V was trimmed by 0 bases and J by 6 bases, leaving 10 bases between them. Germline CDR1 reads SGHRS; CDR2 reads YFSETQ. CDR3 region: CASSLDGERQPQHF. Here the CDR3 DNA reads TGCGCCAGCAGCTTGGACGGGGAGCGTCAGCCCCAGCATTTT.

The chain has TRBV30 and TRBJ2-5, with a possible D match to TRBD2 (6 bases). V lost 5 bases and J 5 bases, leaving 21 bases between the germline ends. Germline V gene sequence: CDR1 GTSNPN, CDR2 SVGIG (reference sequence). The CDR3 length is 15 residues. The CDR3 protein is CAWGTGVGVRETQYF. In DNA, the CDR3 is TGTGCCTGGGGAACGGGGGTAGGAGTTCGGGAGACCCAGTACTTC. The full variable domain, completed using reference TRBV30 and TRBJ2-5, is SQTIHQWPATLVQPVGSPLSLECTVEGTSNPNLYWYRQAAGRGLQLLFYSVGIGQISSEVPQNLSASRPQDRQFILSSKKLLLSDSGFYLCAWGTGVGVRETQYFGPGTRLLVL.

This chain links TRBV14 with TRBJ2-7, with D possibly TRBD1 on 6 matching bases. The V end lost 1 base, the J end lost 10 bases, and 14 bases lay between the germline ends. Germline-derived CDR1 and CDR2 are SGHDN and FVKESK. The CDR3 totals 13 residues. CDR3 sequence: CASSQGQATHQYF. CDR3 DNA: TGTGCCAGCAGCCAAGGACAGGCCACGCATCAGTACTTC.

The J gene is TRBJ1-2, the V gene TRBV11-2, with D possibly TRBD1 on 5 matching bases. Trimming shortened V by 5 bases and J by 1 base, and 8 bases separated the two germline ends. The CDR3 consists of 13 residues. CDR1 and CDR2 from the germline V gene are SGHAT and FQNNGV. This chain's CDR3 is CASSTDSNYGYTF. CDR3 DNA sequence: TGTGCCAGCAGCACCGACAGTAACTATGGCTACACCTTC.